What follows is one TCR beta chain and its context. The antigen remains unidentified. Researchers tagged individual cDNA molecules with unique molecular identifiers. MiXCR, applied by TCRdb to the 5' RACE reads, yields one record per CDR3 protein. The table has tens of thousands of distinct CDR3 sequences, over 5% seen once. The CDR3 has 13 amino acids. Germline V CDR1 and CDR2: MNHEY, SVGAGI. Trimming removed 2 bases from V and 3 bases from J, with 6 bases in between. These data are taken from a study of early T cells in non-severe SARS-CoV-2 infection. Background on the study: The chains were unpaired, and the sequenced material was bulk RNA from unsorted whole blood. General study findings and limits: VDJdb matching skewed toward anti-spike CD8 responses, missing private and CD4 specificities.

Sequenced material: whole blood. V gene TRBV6-5 combines with J gene TRBJ2-3; D is ambiguous. The clonotype originates from an adult who was a healthcare worker with PCR-confirmed SARS-CoV-2 infection or an uninfected control (not recorded which). The CDR3 nucleotides are TGTGCCAGCAGTTACCGTGAGACAGATACGCAGTATTTT. Translation gives CASSYRETDTQYF.